These 15 T cell receptor beta chains were all obtained from the same sample, sequenced in a study of shared clonotypes between healthy human individuals. The assay was immunoSEQ multiplex PCR, and TCRdb's table has in-frame clones only and misses some. The sample records 2 million to 2.5 million clones, roughly 92% being singletons. Material for sequencing was naive CD4+ T cells from PBMCs. Described subset: CD45RA+ positively selected. Receptor source: a man aged 18 to 30 in good health. Some clones in this sample may be carry-over from other donors' samples.

The CDR3 nucleotides are TGTGCCAGTAGCCCCGCAGGGGGCGATTACGAGCAGTACTTC. Translated: CASSPAGGDYEQYF. V gene TRBV19 combines with J gene TRBJ2-7, with 8 bases fitting TRBD1. CDR1 and CDR2 from the germline V gene are LNHDA and SQIVND (reference sequence). J lost 4 bases, V lost 6 bases, and 8 bases had no gene match. The length of the CDR3 is 14 residues. Full variable domain (outside the CDR3, taken from reference TRBV19 and TRBJ2-7): DGGITQSPKYLFRKEGQNVTLSCEQNLNHDAMYWYRQDPGQGLRLIYYSQIVNDFQKGDIAEGYSVSREKKESFPLTVTSAQKNPTAFYLCASSPAGGDYEQYFGPGTRLTVT.

The rearrangement joins TRBV7-2 to TRBJ2-7; D is unresolved. This CDR3 contains 15 residues. The V end lost 1 base, the J end lost 3 bases, and 13 bases lay between the germline ends. CDR1 SGHTA and CDR2 FQGNSA come from the germline V gene. CDR3 in amino acids: CASSLVGGNGYEQYF. The CDR3 nucleotides are TGTGCCAGCAGCTTAGTTGGTGGCAATGGCTACGAGCAGTACTTC. Based on the CDR3 plus reference TRBV7-2 and TRBJ2-7, the full variable domain is GAGVSQSPSNKVTEKGKDVELRCDPISGHTALYWYRQSLGQGLEFLIYFQGNSAPDKSGLPSDRFSAERTGGSVSTLTIQRTQQEDSAVYLCASSLVGGNGYEQYFGPGTRLTVT.

J is TRBJ2-5 and V is TRBV7-7, with 7 nucleotides matching TRBD2. The germline CDR1 and CDR2 sequences are SSHAT and FNYEAQ (reference sequence). The CDR3 has 14 residues. V lost 3 bases to trimming and J lost 4 bases; unmatched junction nucleotides: 5. This CDR3 is CASSLNWGGETQYF. CDR3 DNA sequence: TGTGCCAGCAGCTTGAACTGGGGGGGAGAGACCCAGTACTTC. The variable domain in full, with the rest retrieved from reference TRBV7-7 and TRBJ2-5, is GAGVSQSPRYKVTKRGQDVTLRCDPISSHATLYWYQQALGQGPEFLTYFNYEAQPDKSGLPSDRFSAERPEGSISTLTIQRTEQRDSAMYRCASSLNWGGETQYFGPGTRLLVL.

This clone occurred once. The chain employs TRBV6-6 and TRBJ2-5; 8 nucleotides line up with TRBD1. The V gene end was trimmed by 6 bases and the J gene end by 5 bases; junction bases not matched to a gene: 2. In germline, CDR1 is MNHNY, CDR2 SVGAGI (reference sequence). CDR3 size: 12 residues. CDR3 loop: CASRRQGETQYF. CDR3 sequence (DNA): TGTGCCAGCAGGCGACAGGGGGAGACCCAGTACTTC.

V gene TRBV4-3 combines with J gene TRBJ1-3; D gene unclear. The CDR3 is 14 amino acids. Germline CDR1 and CDR2: LGHNA and YSLEER. V was clipped by 0 bases and J by 1 base, with 4 bases between them. CDR3 nucleotides: TGCGCCAGCAGCCAAGATCTTTCTGGAAACACCATATATTTT. Translation gives CASSQDLSGNTIYF.

A remark on this clone: The sample has other DNA sequences that encode this CDR3 too. CDR3 region: CSVGLSGANVLTF. CDR3 sequence (DNA): TGCAGCGTGGGACTCTCTGGGGCCAACGTCCTGACTTTC. V gene TRBV29-1 combines with J gene TRBJ2-6, with D possibly TRBD2 on 6 matching bases. Germline CDR1 is SQVTM and CDR2 is ANQGSEA. The CDR3 is 13 amino acids. With 6 bases removed from V and 0 bases from J, the gap between germline ends came to 6 bases.

The chain carries TRBV9 and TRBJ2-7, with D maybe TRBD1 (6 bases). In germline, CDR1 is SGDLS, CDR2 YYNGEE. V lost 2 bases to trimming and J lost 2 bases, with 17 bases between them. The CDR3 loop spans 16 amino acids. CDR3 residues: CASSVDGRQDTYEQYF. The CDR3 DNA follows: TGTGCCAGCAGCGTGGACGGAAGACAGGACACCTACGAGCAGTACTTC.

The chain employs TRBV7-9 and TRBJ2-7; perhaps TRBD2 as D (5 bases). This CDR3 spans 14 amino acids. V gave up 4 bases and J gave up 7 bases, with 17 bases separating them. Germline V lookup: CDR1 SEHNR, CDR2 FQNEAQ (reference sequence). Written as DNA, the CDR3 is TGTGCCAGCAGCTCAACCGGCTCCCCGGGGGAGCAGTACTTC. This codes for CASSSTGSPGEQYF.

The gene calls are TRBV5-1 and TRBJ1-2, with D unclear. Germline CDR1 SGHRS, CDR2 YFSETQ. This CDR3 region has 13 residues. With 0 bases removed from V and 11 bases from J, the gap between germline ends came to 14 bases. The CDR3: CASSLDEGSGYTF. The CDR3, as DNA: TGCGCCAGCAGCTTGGATGAAGGCTCTGGTTACACCTTC.

The V call is TRBV9, the J call TRBJ1-3, with TRBD1 as a possible D gene (6 bases). CDR1 and CDR2 (germline): SGDLS, YYNGEE. V was cut by 4 bases and J by 7 bases, with 21 bases left in between. The CDR3 is made up of 16 amino acids. The CDR3 nucleotides are TGTGCCAGCAGCCCCTTAGGGGGGGTTATTAGGAACACCATATATTTT. Its translation is CASSPLGGVIRNTIYF.

The chain has TRBV10-2 and TRBJ2-7; D might be TRBD1 (6 bases). V gave up 2 bases and J gave up 4 bases, with 12 bases separating them. Germline assignment: CDR1 WSHSY and CDR2 SAAADI. This CDR3 is 14 amino acids long. DNA for the CDR3: TGCGCCAGCAGTGAGCGTGGGGGCTTTTACGAGCAGTACTTC. Its protein is CASSERGGFYEQYF.

The rearrangement uses TRBV14 and TRBJ2-1; tentative D call: TRBD2 (6 bases). CDR3 length equals 12 residues. Germline V CDR1 and CDR2: SGHDN, FVKESK. Trimming removed 4 bases at V and 10 bases at J, with 11 bases between. CDR3 sequence: CASSLKGREQFF. The CDR3 bases are TGTGCCAGCAGCCTTAAGGGGAGGGAGCAGTTCTTC.

V gene TRBV28 combines with J gene TRBJ2-7; D is undetermined. V lost 3 bases, J lost 5 bases, and 11 bases lay in between. Per the germline V gene, CDR1 is MDHEN and CDR2 is SYDVKM. The CDR3 loop spans 13 amino acids. The DNA of the CDR3 is TGTGCCAGCAGTTTGCCAGCACCGGACGAGCAGTACTTC. Protein: CASSLPAPDEQYF.

This sequence joins TRBV19 and TRBJ2-5, with 8 positions matching TRBD2. The CDR3 spans 17 residues. V lost 5 bases and J lost 2; bases outside the gene matches: 13. Looked up from germline, CDR1 is LNHDA and CDR2 is SQIVND (reference sequence). For the CDR3, the DNA is TGTGCCAGTAGTTCCCAGGGACTAGGACGATCTCAAGAGACCCAGTACTTC. This gives the protein CASSSQGLGRSQETQYF.

This sequence joins TRBV7-2 and TRBJ2-5; 13 nucleotides match TRBD2. J lost 3 bases, V lost 5 bases, and 3 bases had no gene match. The CDR3 is 15 amino acids. Per germline, CDR1 SGHTA and CDR2 FQGNSA. CDR3 residues: CASSPTSGREETQYF. The CDR3 DNA sequence: TGTGCCAGCAGCCCAACTAGCGGGAGGGAAGAGACCCAGTACTTC. The full variable domain, its missing parts supplied by reference TRBV7-2 and TRBJ2-5, is GAGVSQSPSNKVTEKGKDVELRCDPISGHTALYWYRQSLGQGLEFLIYFQGNSAPDKSGLPSDRFSAERTGGSVSTLTIQRTQQEDSAVYLCASSPTSGREETQYFGPGTRLLVL.